Below, one T cell receptor (beta chain) is given with its context. Individuals aged about 18 to 89 years were recruited from fewer than 30 US areas. Repertoires were generated with immunoSEQ multiplex PCR, while TCRdb's copy carries only in-frame clones and drops some. The sample shows around 150,000 clones, roughly 90% of them seen only once. The CDR3 loop spans 15 amino acids. With V trimmed by 3 bases and J by 4 bases, 5 bases remained unmatched. In germline, CDR1 is WNHNN, CDR2 SYGVQD (reference sequence). These data belong to a study of blood T cell repertoires in COVID-19. Study information: From T cells, B-cell-depleted T cells, or PBMCs came the material, which was cDNA or gDNA.

The chain employs TRBV10-1 and TRBJ2-7; the match to TRBD2 covers 11 bases. The receptor's source is a woman between 45 and 60 years old who had recovered from COVID-19. The sample consisted of PBMCs or T cells enriched from blood (not recorded which). The CDR3 DNA sequence: TGCGCCAGCAGTGATGAACTAGCGGGGGCTTACGAGCAGTACTTC. Translating it yields CASSDELAGAYEQYF.